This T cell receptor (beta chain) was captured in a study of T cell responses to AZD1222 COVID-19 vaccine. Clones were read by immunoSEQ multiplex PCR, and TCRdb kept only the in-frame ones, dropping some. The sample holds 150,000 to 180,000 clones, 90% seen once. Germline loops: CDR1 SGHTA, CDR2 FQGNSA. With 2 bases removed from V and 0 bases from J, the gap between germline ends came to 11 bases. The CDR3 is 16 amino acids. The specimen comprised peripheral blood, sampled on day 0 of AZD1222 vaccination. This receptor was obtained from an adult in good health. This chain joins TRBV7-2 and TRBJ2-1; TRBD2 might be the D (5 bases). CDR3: CASSLMSSHSYNEQFF. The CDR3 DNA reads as TGTGCCAGCAGCTTAATGTCTAGCCACTCCTACAATGAGCAGTTCTTC. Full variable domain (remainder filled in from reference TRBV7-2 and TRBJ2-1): GAGVSQSPSNKVTEKGKDVELRCDPISGHTALYWYRQSLGQGLEFLIYFQGNSAPDKSGLPSDRFSAERTGGSVSTLTIQRTQQEDSAVYLCASSLMSSHSYNEQFFGPGTRLTVL.